This T cell receptor (beta chain) stems from a study of CD8+ T cells in alopecia areata. Study-level results: When scalp samples are sequenced, resident alphabeta T cells of normal skin are also captured. Compared with normal scalp, lesional scalp had higher clonality and more expanded CD8+ clones.

V gave up 6 bases and J gave up 5 bases; unmatched junction bases: 8. The CDR3 length is 14 residues. Germline assignment: CDR1 SQVTM and CDR2 ANQGSEA. Extracted RNA was reverse transcribed, and the resulting cDNA served as sequencing template. Clones were sequenced by immunoSEQ multiplex PCR, and TCRdb holds only the in-frame ones, with some missing. The data show around 69,000 clones, approximately 64% seen once. This clone was observed a handful of times. Antigen: not known. The sequencing here drew on CD8+ T cells sorted from blood, taken at week 0. This clonotype originated in a human donor with alopecia areata. The chain employs TRBV29-1 and TRBJ2-5; the match to TRBD2 covers 11 bases. Here the CDR3 DNA reads TGCAGCGTGACACTAGCGGGAGTAGTGGAGACCCAGTACTTC. It translates to CSVTLAGVVETQYF.